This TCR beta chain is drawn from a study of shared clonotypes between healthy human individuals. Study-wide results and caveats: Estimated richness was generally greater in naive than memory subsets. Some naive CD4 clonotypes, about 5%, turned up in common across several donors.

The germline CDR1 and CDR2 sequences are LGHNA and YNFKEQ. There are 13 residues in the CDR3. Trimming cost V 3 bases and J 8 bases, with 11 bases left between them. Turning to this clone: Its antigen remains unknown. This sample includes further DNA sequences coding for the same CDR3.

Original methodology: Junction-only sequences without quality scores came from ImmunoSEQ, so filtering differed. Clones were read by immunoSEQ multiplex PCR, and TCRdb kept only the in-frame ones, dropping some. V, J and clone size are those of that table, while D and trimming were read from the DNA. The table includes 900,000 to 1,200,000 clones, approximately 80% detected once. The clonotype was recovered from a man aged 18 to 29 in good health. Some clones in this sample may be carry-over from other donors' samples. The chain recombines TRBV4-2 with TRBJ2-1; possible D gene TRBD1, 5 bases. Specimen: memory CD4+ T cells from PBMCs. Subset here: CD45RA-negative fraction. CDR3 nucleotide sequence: TGTGCCAGCAGCCAGCGCCAGGGCGATGAGCAGTTCTTC. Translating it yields CASSQRQGDEQFF.